A selection of T cell receptor beta chains follows, all from one sample in a study of T cells in Graves' hyperthyroidism and ophthalmopathy. One entry per CDR3 protein, called by TCRdb with MiXCR from the multiplex PCR reads. Found here are a few hundred thousand distinct CDR3 sequences, around 20% of them singletons; the top ten hold 40%. The sample comprised blood. The receptors come from a young man with Graves' ophthalmopathy. The CDR3 runs from the conserved cysteine through the conserved F or W. The D gene is left open where the match is weak. Expanded clones get a size class; other rows say once, few or many, or leave the size out.

size: many
J: TRBJ2-7
V: TRBV12-3/TRBV12-4
D: .
CDR3: CASSRGQDTYEQYF
DNA: TGTGCCAGCAGCCGCGGACAAGACACCTACGAGCAGTACTTC

size: many
J: TRBJ2-7
V: TRBV24-1
D: .
CDR3: CATSAAGTYEQYF
DNA: TGTGCCACCAGTGCTGCAGGCACCTACGAGCAGTACTTC

size: many
J: TRBJ2-3
V: TRBV10-3
D: TRBD2
CDR3: CAISDGAGKGDTQYF
DNA: TGTGCCATCAGTGATGGAGCGGGGAAGGGAGATACGCAGTATTTT

size: .
J: TRBJ1-1
V: TRBV4-1
D: .
CDR3: CASSQDRRTGSEAFF
DNA: TGCGCCAGCAGCCAAGATAGGAGAACAGGCAGTGAAGCTTTCTTT

size: .
J: TRBJ2-7
V: TRBV3-1
D: TRBD1
CDR3: CASSQPGTGSYEQYF
DNA: TGTGCCAGCAGCCAACCCGGGACAGGGTCCTACGAGCAGTACTTC

size: few
J: TRBJ2-3
V: TRBV5-4
D: TRBD1
CDR3: CASSRRTGGADTQYF
DNA: TGTGCCAGCAGCCGCCGGACAGGGGGGGCAGATACGCAGTATTTT

size: many
J: TRBJ1-1
V: TRBV6-1
D: .
CDR3: CASRVQENTGAFF
DNA: TGTGCCAGCAGGGTACAGGAGAACACTGGAGCTTTCTTT

size: few
J: TRBJ1-4
V: TRBV6-5
D: TRBD1
CDR3: CASSYSGQRREKLFF
DNA: TGTGCCAGCAGTTACTCGGGACAGAGGAGGGAAAAACTGTTTTTT

size: many
J: TRBJ2-5
V: TRBV18
D: .
CDR3: CASSPFIQETQYF
DNA: TGTGCCAGCTCACCATTCATACAAGAGACCCAGTACTTC

size: .
J: TRBJ2-5
V: TRBV7-7
D: .
CDR3: CASSSGPGETQYF
DNA: TGTGCCAGCAGCTCGGGCCCGGGGGAGACCCAGTACTTC

size: few
J: TRBJ2-3
V: TRBV4-2
D: .
CDR3: CASSQDLRAGDTQYF
DNA: TGTGCCAGCAGCCAAGACTTAAGGGCCGGAGATACGCAGTATTTT

size: few
J: TRBJ2-7
V: TRBV29-1
D: .
CDR3: CSVGGGPSYEQYF
DNA: TGCAGCGTTGGGGGGGGGCCCTCGTACGAGCAGTACTTC

size: many
J: TRBJ2-3
V: TRBV27
D: .
CDR3: CAGRTPEEAVDTQYF
DNA: TGTGCCGGGAGAACTCCTGAGGAAGCTGTAGATACGCAGTATTTT

size: .
J: TRBJ2-7
V: TRBV7-2
D: TRBD1
CDR3: CASRGQGPYEQYF
DNA: TGTGCCAGCAGAGGACAGGGGCCCTACGAGCAGTACTTC

size: .
J: TRBJ1-5
V: TRBV4-1
D: .
CDR3: CASSPYSSTDRGAQPQHF
DNA: TGCGCCAGCAGCCCTTATTCTTCTACGGACCGGGGCGCTCAGCCCCAGCATTTT

size: few
J: TRBJ2-3
V: TRBV28
D: TRBD2
CDR3: CASSLGLAGEVDTQYF
DNA: TGTGCCAGCAGTCTTGGACTAGCGGGGGAAGTGGATACGCAGTATTTT

size: many
J: TRBJ1-5
V: TRBV2
D: TRBD1
CDR3: CASSDGRGHQPQHF
DNA: TGTGCCAGCAGTGACGGCAGGGGGCATCAGCCCCAGCATTTT

size: .
J: TRBJ2-1
V: TRBV11-2
D: .
CDR3: CASSLELRSEQFF
DNA: TGTGCCAGCAGCTTAGAACTCCGCTCCGAGCAGTTCTTC

size: .
J: TRBJ2-1
V: TRBV5-1
D: .
CDR3: CASSPGEGTGEQFF
DNA: TGCGCCAGCAGCCCGGGAGAGGGGACCGGTGAGCAGTTCTTC

size: few
J: TRBJ2-1
V: TRBV20-1
D: TRBD2
CDR3: CSAPEPWTSGGAQQFF
DNA: TGCAGTGCTCCCGAACCCTGGACTAGCGGGGGGGCACAGCAGTTCTTC

size: .
J: TRBJ2-3
V: TRBV2
D: TRBD1
CDR3: CASSAHRDRGGGADTQYF
DNA: TGTGCCAGCAGCGCCCACCGGGACAGGGGGGGGGGCGCAGATACGCAGTATTTT

size: .
J: TRBJ2-3
V: TRBV18
D: .
CDR3: CASSPPGFADTQYF
DNA: TGTGCCAGCTCACCACCTGGGTTCGCAGATACGCAGTATTTT

size: many
J: TRBJ2-1
V: TRBV2
D: .
CDR3: CASSEEGGGNNEQFF
DNA: TGTGCCAGCAGTGAAGAAGGGGGGGGGAACAATGAGCAGTTCTTC

size: few
J: TRBJ1-2
V: TRBV4-1
D: TRBD1
CDR3: CASSQDSGGRGRGGYTF
DNA: TGCGCCAGCAGCCAAGATTCGGGCGGCAGGGGGCGCGGAGGCTACACCTTC

size: many
J: TRBJ2-3
V: TRBV27
D: .
CDR3: CASKSTRRGVGETQYF
DNA: TGTGCCAGCAAATCCACCAGGAGGGGAGTAGGCGAAACGCAGTATTTT

size: .
J: TRBJ2-1
V: TRBV28
D: TRBD2
CDR3: CASSLSRGGGDNEQFF
DNA: TGTGCCAGCAGTTTATCCCGCGGGGGTGGTGACAATGAGCAGTTCTTC

size: .
J: TRBJ1-3
V: TRBV2
D: .
CDR3: CASSDWGNTIYF
DNA: TGTGCCAGCAGTGACTGGGGAAACACCATATATTTT

size: many
J: TRBJ1-6
V: TRBV5-6
D: .
CDR3: CASSRGYRDVSSPLHF
DNA: TGTGCCAGCAGTCGGGGCTACAGGGACGTTTCCTCACCCCTCCACTTT

size: .
J: TRBJ2-1
V: TRBV29-1
D: .
CDR3: CSVESDREADNEQFF
DNA: TGCAGCGTTGAAAGTGACAGGGAGGCAGACAATGAGCAGTTCTTC

size: .
J: TRBJ1-2
V: TRBV20-1
D: .
CDR3: CSASHGKGYTF
DNA: TGCAGTGCTAGCCACGGGAAAGGCTACACCTTC

size: many
J: TRBJ2-3
V: TRBV5-1
D: TRBD2
CDR3: CASSFGLAGVTDTQYF
DNA: TGCGCCAGCAGCTTTGGACTAGCGGGGGTGACAGATACGCAGTATTTT

size: few
J: TRBJ2-1
V: TRBV7-7
D: TRBD2
CDR3: CASSLGGGPTDEQFF
DNA: TGTGCTAGCAGCTTGGGCGGGGGGCCTACGGATGAGCAGTTCTTC

size: few
J: TRBJ2-3
V: TRBV19
D: .
CDR3: CASSAETARAQYF
DNA: TGTGCCAGTAGTGCCGAGACGGCTCGGGCGCAGTATTTT

size: many
J: TRBJ2-3
V: TRBV24-1
D: .
CDR3: CATSDLQAGNPAIADTQYF
DNA: TGTGCCACCAGTGATTTGCAGGCCGGGAACCCAGCAATAGCAGATACGCAGTATTTT

size: few
J: TRBJ2-1
V: TRBV6-1
D: .
CDR3: CASTKARHSNEQFF
DNA: TGTGCCAGCACCAAAGCCAGGCATAGCAATGAGCAGTTCTTC

size: many
J: TRBJ2-7
V: TRBV6-1
D: TRBD1
CDR3: CASNRDRIYEQYF
DNA: TGTGCCAGCAACCGGGACAGGATCTACGAGCAGTACTTC

size: .
J: TRBJ1-1
V: TRBV15
D: .
CDR3: CATSRDWGADAEAFF
DNA: TGTGCCACCAGCAGAGATTGGGGGGCTGACGCTGAAGCTTTCTTT

size: many
J: TRBJ2-7
V: TRBV4-1
D: .
CDR3: CASSQNSFTYEQYF
DNA: TGCGCCAGCAGCCAAAACAGCTTTACCTACGAGCAGTACTTC

size: .
J: TRBJ2-5
V: TRBV29-1
D: .
CDR3: CSVGRVEETQYF
DNA: TGCAGCGTTGGTCGGGTGGAAGAGACCCAGTACTTC

size: many
J: TRBJ2-2
V: TRBV2
D: .
CDR3: CASSILGAGELFF
DNA: TGTGCCAGCAGTATACTGGGGGCCGGGGAGCTGTTTTTT

size: .
J: TRBJ1-4
V: TRBV5-1
D: TRBD1
CDR3: CASSLPLQGGATNEKLFF
DNA: TGCGCCAGCAGCTTGCCCTTACAGGGGGGGGCAACTAATGAAAAACTGTTTTTT

size: .
J: TRBJ1-2
V: TRBV20-1
D: TRBD1
CDR3: CSAHQGGQGYGYTF
DNA: TGCAGTGCTCATCAGGGTGGACAGGGGTATGGCTACACCTTC

size: .
J: TRBJ2-5
V: TRBV2
D: .
CDR3: CASSPEGLGETQYF
DNA: TGTGCCAGCAGTCCGGAGGGGTTGGGGGAGACCCAGTACTTC

size: .
J: TRBJ2-1
V: TRBV16
D: .
CDR3: CASSSLGGRPTNNEQFF
DNA: TGTGCCAGCAGCTCCTTAGGGGGGCGGCCTACCAACAATGAGCAGTTCTTC

size: .
J: TRBJ2-3
V: TRBV3-1
D: TRBD2
CDR3: CASSQESLAGGPTDTQYF
DNA: TGTGCCAGCAGCCAAGAAAGCCTAGCGGGGGGGCCCACAGATACGCAGTATTTT

size: many
J: TRBJ1-5
V: TRBV6-1
D: TRBD1
CDR3: CASSAGQSTDSNQPQHF
DNA: TGTGCCAGCAGTGCGGGACAGTCAACGGATAGCAATCAGCCCCAGCATTTT

size: many
J: TRBJ1-1
V: TRBV18
D: .
CDR3: CASSPNHGTNTEAFF
DNA: TGTGCCAGCTCACCAAATCACGGAACGAACACTGAAGCTTTCTTT

size: few
J: TRBJ1-2
V: TRBV3-1
D: TRBD1
CDR3: CASSQDPGDRDGYTF
DNA: TGTGCCAGCAGCCAAGACCCTGGGGACAGGGATGGCTACACCTTC

size: .
J: TRBJ1-1
V: TRBV9
D: TRBD1
CDR3: CASSVTGGLNTEAFF
DNA: TGTGCCAGCAGCGTAACAGGGGGATTGAACACTGAAGCTTTCTTT

size: few
J: TRBJ2-2
V: TRBV20-1
D: .
CDR3: CSAGGELRTGELFF
DNA: TGCAGTGCAGGGGGGGAGTTGAGGACCGGGGAGCTGTTTTTT

size: many
J: TRBJ2-7
V: TRBV6-1
D: .
CDR3: CASSPGAYEQYF
DNA: TGTGCCAGCAGCCCCGGGGCCTACGAGCAGTACTTC

size: few
J: TRBJ2-5
V: TRBV19
D: .
CDR3: CASSTQTQETQYF
DNA: TGTGCCAGTAGTACTCAGACACAAGAGACCCAGTACTTC

size: .
J: TRBJ2-3
V: TRBV19
D: .
CDR3: CASDEGSTDAQYF
DNA: TGTGCCAGTGACGAGGGGAGCACAGATGCGCAGTATTTT